This T cell receptor beta chain comes out of a study of blood T cell repertoires in COVID-19. Study as a whole: In each case, the material was cDNA or gDNA derived from T cells, B-cell-depleted T cells, or PBMCs.

The method was immunoSEQ multiplex PCR; TCRdb's version includes in-frame clones alone and lacks a portion of them. The profile shows over 100,000 clones, approximately 80% of them singletons. With V trimmed by 1 base and J by 12 bases, 6 bases remained unmatched. Germline CDR1 is LNHDA and CDR2 is SQIVND (reference sequence). This CDR3 contains 15 residues. In this sample, this clone turned up once. The TCR comes from a human donor in a cohort sampled during active COVID-19. This sequence joins TRBV19 and TRBJ2-1; 13 nucleotides line up with TRBD2. The sequenced material came from peripheral blood. The CDR3 bases are TGTGCCAGTAGTATAGCGACTAGCGGGAGGCGCGTGCAGTTCTTC. It is translated as CASSIATSGRRVQFF. Based on the CDR3 plus reference TRBV19 and TRBJ2-1, the full variable domain is DGGITQSPKYLFRKEGQNVTLSCEQNLNHDAMYWYRQDPGQGLRLIYYSQIVNDFQKGDIAEGYSVSREKKESFPLTVTSAQKNPTAFYLCASSIATSGRRVQFFGPGTRLTVL.